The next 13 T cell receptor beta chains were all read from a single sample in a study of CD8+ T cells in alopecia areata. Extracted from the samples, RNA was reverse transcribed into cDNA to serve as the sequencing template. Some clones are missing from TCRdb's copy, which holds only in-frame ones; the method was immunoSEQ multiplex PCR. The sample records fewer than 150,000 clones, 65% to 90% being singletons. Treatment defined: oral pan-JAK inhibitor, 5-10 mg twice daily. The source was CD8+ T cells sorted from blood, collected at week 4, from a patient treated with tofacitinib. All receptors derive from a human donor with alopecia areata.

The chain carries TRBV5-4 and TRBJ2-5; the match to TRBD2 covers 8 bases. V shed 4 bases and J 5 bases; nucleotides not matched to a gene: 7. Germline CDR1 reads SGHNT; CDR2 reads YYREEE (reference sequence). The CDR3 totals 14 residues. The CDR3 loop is CASSVRGAWETQYF. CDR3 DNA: TGTGCCAGCAGCGTGCGGGGGGCCTGGGAGACCCAGTACTTC.

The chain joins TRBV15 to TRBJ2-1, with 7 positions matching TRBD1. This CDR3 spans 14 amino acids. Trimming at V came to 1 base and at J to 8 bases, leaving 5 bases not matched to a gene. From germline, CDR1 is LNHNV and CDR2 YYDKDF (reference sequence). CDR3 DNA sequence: TGTGCCACCAGCAGAGTGACAGGGCGCGATGAGCAGTTCTTC. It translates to CATSRVTGRDEQFF.

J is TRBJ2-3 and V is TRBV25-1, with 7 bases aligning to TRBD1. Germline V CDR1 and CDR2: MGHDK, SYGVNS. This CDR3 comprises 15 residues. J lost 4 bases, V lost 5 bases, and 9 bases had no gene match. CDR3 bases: TGTGCCAGCAGTCCGATAGGGGGCCAGGCAGATACGCAGTATTTT. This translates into CASSPIGGQADTQYF.

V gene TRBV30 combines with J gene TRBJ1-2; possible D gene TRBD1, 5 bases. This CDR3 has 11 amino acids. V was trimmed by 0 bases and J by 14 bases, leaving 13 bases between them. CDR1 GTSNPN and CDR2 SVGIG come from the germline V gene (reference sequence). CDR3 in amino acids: CAWSVGGTGTF. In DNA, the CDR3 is TGTGCCTGGAGTGTAGGTGGGACGGGTACCTTC.

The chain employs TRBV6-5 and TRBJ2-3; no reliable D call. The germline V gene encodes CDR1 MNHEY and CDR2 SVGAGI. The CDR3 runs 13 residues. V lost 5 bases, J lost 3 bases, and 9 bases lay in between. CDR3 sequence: CASSALGTDTQYF. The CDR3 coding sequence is TGTGCCAGCAGTGCGCTCGGGACAGATACGCAGTATTTT.

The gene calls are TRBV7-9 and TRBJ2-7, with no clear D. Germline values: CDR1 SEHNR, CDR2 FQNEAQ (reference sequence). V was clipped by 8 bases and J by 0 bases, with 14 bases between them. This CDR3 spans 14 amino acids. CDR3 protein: CASGRVDISYEQYF. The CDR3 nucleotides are TGTGCCAGCGGCCGGGTTGACATCTCCTACGAGCAGTACTTC. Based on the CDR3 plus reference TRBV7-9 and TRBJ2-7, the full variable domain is DTGVSQNPRHKITKRGQNVTFRCDPISEHNRLYWYRQTLGQGPEFLTYFQNEAQLEKSRLLSDRFSAERPKGSFSTLEIQRTEQGDSAMYLCASGRVDISYEQYFGPGTRLTVT.

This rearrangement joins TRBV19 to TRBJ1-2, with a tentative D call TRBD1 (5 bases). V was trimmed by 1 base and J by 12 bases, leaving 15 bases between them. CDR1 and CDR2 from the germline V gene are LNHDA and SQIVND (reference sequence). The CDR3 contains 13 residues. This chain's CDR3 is CASSIGAGREDTF. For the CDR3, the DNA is TGTGCCAGTAGTATAGGCGCAGGGCGCGAGGACACCTTC.

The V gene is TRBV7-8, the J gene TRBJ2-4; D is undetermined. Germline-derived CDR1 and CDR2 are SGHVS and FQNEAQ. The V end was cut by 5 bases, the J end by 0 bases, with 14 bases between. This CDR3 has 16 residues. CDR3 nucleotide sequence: TGTGCCAGCAGCCCAGGAAGGGCACTAGCCAAAAACATTCAGTACTTC. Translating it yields CASSPGRALAKNIQYF.

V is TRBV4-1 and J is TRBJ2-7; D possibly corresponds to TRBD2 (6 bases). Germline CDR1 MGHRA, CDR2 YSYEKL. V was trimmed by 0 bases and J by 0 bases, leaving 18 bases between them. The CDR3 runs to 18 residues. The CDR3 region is CASSQEIWEEAFSYEQYF. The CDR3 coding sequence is TGCGCCAGCAGCCAAGAGATTTGGGAGGAGGCGTTCTCCTACGAGCAGTACTTC.

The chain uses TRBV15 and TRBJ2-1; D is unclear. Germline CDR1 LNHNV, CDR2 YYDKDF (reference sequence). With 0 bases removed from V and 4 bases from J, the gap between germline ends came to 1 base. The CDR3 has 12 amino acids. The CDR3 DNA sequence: TGTGCCACCAGCAGAGATTACAATGAGCAGTTCTTC. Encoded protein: CATSRDYNEQFF.

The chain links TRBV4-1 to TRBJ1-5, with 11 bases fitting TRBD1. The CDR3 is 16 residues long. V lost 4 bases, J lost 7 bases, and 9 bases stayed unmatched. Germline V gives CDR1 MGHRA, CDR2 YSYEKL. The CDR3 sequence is CASSPGEDRGHQPQHF. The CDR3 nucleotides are TGCGCCAGCAGCCCAGGAGAGGACAGGGGGCACCAGCCCCAGCATTTT.

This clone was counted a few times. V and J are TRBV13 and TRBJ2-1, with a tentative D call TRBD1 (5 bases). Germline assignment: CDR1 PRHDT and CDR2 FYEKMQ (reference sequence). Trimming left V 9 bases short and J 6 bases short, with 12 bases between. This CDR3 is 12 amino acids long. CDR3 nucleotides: TGTGCCAGTACGACAGTGGCCAATGAGCAGTTCTTC. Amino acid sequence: CASTTVANEQFF. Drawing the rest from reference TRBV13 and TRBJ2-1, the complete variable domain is AAGVIQSPRHLIKEKRETATLKCYPIPRHDTVYWYQQGPGQDPQFLISFYEKMQSDKGSIPDRFSAQQFSDYHSELNMSSLELGDSALYFCASTTVANEQFFGPGTRLTVL.

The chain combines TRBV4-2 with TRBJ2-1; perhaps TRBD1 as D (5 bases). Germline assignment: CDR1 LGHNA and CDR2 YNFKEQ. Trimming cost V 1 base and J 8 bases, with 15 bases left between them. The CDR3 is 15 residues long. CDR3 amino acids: CASSQGGRQRDEQFF. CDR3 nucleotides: TGTGCCAGCAGCCAAGGGGGTCGACAGCGCGATGAGCAGTTCTTC.